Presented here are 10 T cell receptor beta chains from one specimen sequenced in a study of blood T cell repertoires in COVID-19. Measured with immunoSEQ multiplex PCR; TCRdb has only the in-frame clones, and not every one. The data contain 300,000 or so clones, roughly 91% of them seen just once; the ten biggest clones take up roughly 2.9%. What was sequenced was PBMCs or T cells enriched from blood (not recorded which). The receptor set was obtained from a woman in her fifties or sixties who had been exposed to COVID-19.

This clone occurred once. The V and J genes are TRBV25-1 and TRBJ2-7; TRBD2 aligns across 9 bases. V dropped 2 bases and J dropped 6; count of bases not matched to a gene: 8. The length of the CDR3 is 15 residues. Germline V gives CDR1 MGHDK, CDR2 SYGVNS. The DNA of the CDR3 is TGTGCCAGCAGTGAACCCGGGACTAGCAGTGGCGAGCAGTACTTC. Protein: CASSEPGTSSGEQYF.

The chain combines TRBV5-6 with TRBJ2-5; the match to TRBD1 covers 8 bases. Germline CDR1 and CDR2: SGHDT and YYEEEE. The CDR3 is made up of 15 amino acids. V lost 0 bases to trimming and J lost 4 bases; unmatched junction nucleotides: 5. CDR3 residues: CASSLDRRGRETQYF. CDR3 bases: TGTGCCAGCAGCTTGGACCGCAGGGGGCGAGAGACCCAGTACTTC. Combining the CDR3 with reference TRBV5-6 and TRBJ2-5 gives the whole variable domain DAGVTQSPTHLIKTRGQQVTLRCSPKSGHDTVSWYQQALGQGPQFIFQYYEEEERQRGNFPDRFSGHQFPNYSSELNVNALLLGDSALYLCASSLDRRGRETQYFGPGTRLLVL.

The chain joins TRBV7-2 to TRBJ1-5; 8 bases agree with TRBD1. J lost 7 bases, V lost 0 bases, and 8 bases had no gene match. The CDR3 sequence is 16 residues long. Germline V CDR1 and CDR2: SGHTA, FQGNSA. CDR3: CASSLAGGQGGQPQHF. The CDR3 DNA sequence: TGTGCCAGCAGCTTAGCGGGTGGACAGGGAGGACAGCCCCAGCATTTT.

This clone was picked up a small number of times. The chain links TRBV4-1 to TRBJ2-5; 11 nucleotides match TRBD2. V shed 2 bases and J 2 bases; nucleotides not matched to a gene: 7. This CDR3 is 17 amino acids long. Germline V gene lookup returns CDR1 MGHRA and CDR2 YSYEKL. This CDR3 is CASSQLAGGSPQETQYF. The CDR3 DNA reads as TGCGCCAGCAGCCAATTAGCGGGGGGGTCACCTCAAGAGACCCAGTACTTC.

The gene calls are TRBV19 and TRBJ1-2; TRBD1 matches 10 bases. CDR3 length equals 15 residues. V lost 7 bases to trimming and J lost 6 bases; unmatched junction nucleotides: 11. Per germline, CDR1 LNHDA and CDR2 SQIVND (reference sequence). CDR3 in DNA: TGTGCCAGTAATGATCCGGGACAGGGGAAGAATGGCTACACCTTC. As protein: CASNDPGQGKNGYTF.

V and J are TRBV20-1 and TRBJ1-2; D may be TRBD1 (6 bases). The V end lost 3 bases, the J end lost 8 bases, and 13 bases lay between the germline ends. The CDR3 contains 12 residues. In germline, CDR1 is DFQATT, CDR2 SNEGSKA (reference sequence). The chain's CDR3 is CSASPRGDGYTF. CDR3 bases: TGCAGTGCTAGTCCCAGGGGAGACGGCTACACCTTC.

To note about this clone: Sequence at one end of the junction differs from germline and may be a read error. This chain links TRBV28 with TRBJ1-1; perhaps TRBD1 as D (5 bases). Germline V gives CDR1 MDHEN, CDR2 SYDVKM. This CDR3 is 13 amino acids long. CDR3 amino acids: CASSLSGNAEAFF. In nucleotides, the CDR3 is TGTGCCAGCAGTTTATCAGGGAACGCTGAAGCTTTCTTT. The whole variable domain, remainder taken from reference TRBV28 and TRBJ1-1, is DVKVTQSSRYLVKRTGEKVFLECVQDMDHENMFWYRQDPGLGLRLIYFSYDVKMKEKGDIPEGYSVSREKKERFSLILESASTNQTSMYLCASSLSGNAEAFFGQGTRLTVV.

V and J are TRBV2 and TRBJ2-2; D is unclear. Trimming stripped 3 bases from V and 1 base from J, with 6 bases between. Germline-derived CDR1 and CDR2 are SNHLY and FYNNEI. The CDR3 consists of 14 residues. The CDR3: CASSEQQNTGELFF. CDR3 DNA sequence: TGTGCCAGCAGTGAGCAACAGAACACCGGGGAGCTGTTTTTT.

For the CDR3, the DNA is TGCGCCAGCAGCTTAGGACATAGCAATCAGCCCCAGCATTTT. Translation gives CASSLGHSNQPQHF. V is TRBV5-1 and J is TRBJ1-5; a possible D gene is TRBD1 (5 bases). From germline, CDR1 is SGHRS and CDR2 YFSETQ. The CDR3 covers 14 residues. Trimming stripped 2 bases from V and 0 bases from J, with 6 bases between.

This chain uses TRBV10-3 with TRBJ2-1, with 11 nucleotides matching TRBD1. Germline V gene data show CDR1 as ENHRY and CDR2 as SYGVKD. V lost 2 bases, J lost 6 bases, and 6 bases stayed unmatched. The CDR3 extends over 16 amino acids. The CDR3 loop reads CAISEPGQGAGNEQFF. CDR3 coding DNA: TGTGCCATCAGTGAGCCCGGACAGGGGGCTGGCAATGAGCAGTTCTTC.